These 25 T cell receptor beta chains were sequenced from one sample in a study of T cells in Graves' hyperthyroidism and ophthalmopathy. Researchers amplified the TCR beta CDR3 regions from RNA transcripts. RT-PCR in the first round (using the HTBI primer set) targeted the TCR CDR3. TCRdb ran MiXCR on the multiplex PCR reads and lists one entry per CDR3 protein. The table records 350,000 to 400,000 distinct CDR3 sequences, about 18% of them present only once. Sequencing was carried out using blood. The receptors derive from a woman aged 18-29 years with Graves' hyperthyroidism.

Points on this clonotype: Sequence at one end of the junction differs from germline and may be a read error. This CDR3 reads CASSLWGETKYF. CDR3 DNA: TGTGCCAGCAGTTTATGGGGAGAGACCAAGTACTTC. V and J are TRBV27 and TRBJ2-5; TRBD2 might be the D (5 bases). In germline, CDR1 is MNHEY, CDR2 SMNVEV (reference sequence). The CDR3 contains 12 residues.

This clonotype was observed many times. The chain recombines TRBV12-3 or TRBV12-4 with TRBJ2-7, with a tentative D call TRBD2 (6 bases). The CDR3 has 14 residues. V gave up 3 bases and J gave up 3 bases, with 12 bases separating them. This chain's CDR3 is CASSFWDSNYEQYF. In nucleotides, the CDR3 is TGTGCCAGCAGTTTCTGGGACTCAAACTACGAGCAGTACTTC.

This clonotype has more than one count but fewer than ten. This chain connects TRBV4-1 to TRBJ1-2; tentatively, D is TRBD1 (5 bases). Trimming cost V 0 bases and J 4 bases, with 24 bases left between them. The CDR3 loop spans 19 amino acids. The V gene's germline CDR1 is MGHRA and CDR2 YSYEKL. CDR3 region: CASSQEHGAAGTDGYGYTF. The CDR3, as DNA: TGCGCCAGCAGCCAAGAGCATGGGGCCGCGGGGACGGATGGCTATGGCTACACCTTC.

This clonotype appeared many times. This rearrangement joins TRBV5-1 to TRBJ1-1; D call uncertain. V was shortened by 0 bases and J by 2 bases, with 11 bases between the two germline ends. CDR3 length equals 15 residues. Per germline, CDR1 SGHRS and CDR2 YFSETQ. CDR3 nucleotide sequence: TGCGCCAGCAGCTTGGTCCTAAGCTATAACACTGAAGCTTTCTTT. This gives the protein CASSLVLSYNTEAFF.

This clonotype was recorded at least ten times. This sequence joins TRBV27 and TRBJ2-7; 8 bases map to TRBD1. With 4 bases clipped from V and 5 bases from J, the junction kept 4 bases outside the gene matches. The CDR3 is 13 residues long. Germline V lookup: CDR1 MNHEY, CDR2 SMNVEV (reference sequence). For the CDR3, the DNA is TGTGCCAGCAGTTCGCCAGGGGGCAACGAGCAGTACTTC. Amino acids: CASSSPGGNEQYF.

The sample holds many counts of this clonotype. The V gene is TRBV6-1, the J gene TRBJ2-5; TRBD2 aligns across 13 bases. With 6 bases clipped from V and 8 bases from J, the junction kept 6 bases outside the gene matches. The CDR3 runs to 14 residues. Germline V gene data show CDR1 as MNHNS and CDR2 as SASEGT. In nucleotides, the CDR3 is TGTGCCAGCAGCCCCGGGACTAGCGGGGTAACCCAGTACTTC. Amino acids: CASSPGTSGVTQYF.

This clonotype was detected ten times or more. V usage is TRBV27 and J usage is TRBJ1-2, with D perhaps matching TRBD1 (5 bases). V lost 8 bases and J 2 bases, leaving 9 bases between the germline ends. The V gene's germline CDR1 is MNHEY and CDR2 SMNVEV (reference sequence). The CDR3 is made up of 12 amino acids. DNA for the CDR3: TGTGCCAGCGGAGGGGTCAACTATGGCTACACCTTC. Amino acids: CASGGVNYGYTF.

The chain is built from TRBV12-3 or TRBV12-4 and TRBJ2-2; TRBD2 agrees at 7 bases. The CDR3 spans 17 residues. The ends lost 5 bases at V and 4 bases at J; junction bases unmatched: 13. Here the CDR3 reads CASSGLSGGIGTGELFF. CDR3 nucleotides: TGTGCCAGCAGTGGTCTTTCCGGGGGGATTGGCACCGGGGAGCTGTTTTTT.

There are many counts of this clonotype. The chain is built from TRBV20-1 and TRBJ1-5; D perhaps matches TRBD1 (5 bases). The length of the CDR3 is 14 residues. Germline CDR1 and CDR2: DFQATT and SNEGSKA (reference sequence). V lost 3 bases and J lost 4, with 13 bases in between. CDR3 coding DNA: TGCAGTGCTAGCCCCGGGAGGGGAAATCAGCCCCAGCATTTT. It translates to CSASPGRGNQPQHF.

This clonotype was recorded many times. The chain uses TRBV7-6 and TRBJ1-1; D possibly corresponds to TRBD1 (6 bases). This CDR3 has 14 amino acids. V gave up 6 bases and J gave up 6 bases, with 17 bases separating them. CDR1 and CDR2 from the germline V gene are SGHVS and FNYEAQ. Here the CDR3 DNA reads TGTGCCAGCAGTTGGCCGGGGGGCGCGGCTGAAGCTTTCTTT. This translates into CASSWPGGAAEAFF.

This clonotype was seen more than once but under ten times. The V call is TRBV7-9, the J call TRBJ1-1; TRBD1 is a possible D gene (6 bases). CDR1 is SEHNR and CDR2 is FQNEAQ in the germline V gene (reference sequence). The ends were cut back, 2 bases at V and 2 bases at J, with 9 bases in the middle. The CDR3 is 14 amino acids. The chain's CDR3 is CASSLRDTNTEAFF. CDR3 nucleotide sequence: TGTGCCAGCAGCTTAAGGGACACAAACACTGAAGCTTTCTTT.

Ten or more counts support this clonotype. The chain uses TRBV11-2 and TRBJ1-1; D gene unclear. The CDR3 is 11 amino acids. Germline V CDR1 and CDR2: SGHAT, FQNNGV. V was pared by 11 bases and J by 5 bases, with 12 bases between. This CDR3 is CAAEKTTEAFF. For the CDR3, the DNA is TGTGCCGCCGAAAAGACGACTGAAGCTTTCTTT.

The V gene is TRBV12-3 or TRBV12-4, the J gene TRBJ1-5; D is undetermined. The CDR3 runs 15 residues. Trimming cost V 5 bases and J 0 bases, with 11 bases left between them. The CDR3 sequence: CASSLSANSNQPQHF. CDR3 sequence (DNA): TGTGCCAGCAGTCTAAGCGCGAATAGCAATCAGCCCCAGCATTTT.

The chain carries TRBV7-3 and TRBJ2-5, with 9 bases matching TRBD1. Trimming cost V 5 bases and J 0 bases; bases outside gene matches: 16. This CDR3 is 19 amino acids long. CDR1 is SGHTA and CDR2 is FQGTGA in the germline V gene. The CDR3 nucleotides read TGTGCCAGCAGCCAGACAGCCGGGATGACAGGGGGTTACCAAGAGACCCAGTACTTC. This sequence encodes CASSQTAGMTGGYQETQYF.

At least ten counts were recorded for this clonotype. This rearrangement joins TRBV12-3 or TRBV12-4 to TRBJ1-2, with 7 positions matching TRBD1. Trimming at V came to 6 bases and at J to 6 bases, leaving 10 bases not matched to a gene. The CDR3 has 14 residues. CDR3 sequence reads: CASRGTATGDGYTF. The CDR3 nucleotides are TGTGCCAGCAGGGGGACAGCTACGGGCGATGGCTACACCTTC.

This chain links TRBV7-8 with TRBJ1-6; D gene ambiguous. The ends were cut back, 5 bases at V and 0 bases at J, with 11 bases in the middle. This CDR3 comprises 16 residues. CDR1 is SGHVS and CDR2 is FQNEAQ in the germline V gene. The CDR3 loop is CASSEKSVSYNSPLHF. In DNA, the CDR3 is TGTGCCAGCAGCGAAAAGAGTGTCTCCTATAATTCACCCCTCCACTTT.

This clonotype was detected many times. Written as DNA, the CDR3 is TGTGCCAGCAGCTTGGCCTACATAGGGAACACTGAAGCTTTCTTT. Amino acid sequence: CASSLAYIGNTEAFF. V is TRBV5-6 and J is TRBJ1-1, with D uncertain. The CDR3 sequence is 15 residues long. V shed 0 bases and J shed 1 base, with 10 bases lying between them. Germline V lookup: CDR1 SGHDT, CDR2 YYEEEE.

The CDR3 nucleotides are TGTGCCAGCAGTGCGAGGGGTTCCTATAATTCACCCCTCCACTTT. Residues: CASSARGSYNSPLHF. This rearrangement joins TRBV2 to TRBJ1-6, with a possible D match to TRBD1 (5 bases). There are 15 residues in the CDR3. V lost 4 bases, J lost 1 base, and 8 bases lay in between. CDR1 SNHLY and CDR2 FYNNEI come from the germline V gene.

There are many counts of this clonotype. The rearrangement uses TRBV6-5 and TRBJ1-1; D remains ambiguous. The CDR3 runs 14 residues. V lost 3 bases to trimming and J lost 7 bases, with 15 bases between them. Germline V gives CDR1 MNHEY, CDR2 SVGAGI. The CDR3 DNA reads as TGTGCCAGCAGTTATTTTTCTTTGGGCGGTGAAGCTTTCTTT. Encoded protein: CASSYFSLGGEAFF.

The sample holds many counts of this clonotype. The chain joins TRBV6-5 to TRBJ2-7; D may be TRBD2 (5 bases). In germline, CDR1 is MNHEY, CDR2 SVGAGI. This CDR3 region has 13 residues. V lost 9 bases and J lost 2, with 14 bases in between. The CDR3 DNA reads TGTGCCAGTTCTCCGGGATCCACCTACGAGCAGTACTTC. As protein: CASSPGSTYEQYF.

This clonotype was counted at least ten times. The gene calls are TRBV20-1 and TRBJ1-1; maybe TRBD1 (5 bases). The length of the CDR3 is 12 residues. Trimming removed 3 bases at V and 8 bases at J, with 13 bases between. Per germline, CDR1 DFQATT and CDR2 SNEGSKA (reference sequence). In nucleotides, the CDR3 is TGCAGTGCTAGTGTCCAGGGATGGGAAGCTTTCTTT. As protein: CSASVQGWEAFF.

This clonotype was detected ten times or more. Here the CDR3 DNA reads TGTGCCAGCAGTTTTACCCCCTGGGGTGGCTACACCTTC. This encodes CASSFTPWGGYTF. This sequence joins TRBV12-3 or TRBV12-4 and TRBJ1-2, with unresolved D. The CDR3 has 13 residues. Trimming took 3 bases from V and 7 from J, leaving 12 bases between them.

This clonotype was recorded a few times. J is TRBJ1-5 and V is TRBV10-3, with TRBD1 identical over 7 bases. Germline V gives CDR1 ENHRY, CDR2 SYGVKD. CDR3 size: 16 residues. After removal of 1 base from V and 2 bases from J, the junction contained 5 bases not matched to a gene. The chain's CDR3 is CAISEWGTAGNQPQHF. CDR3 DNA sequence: TGTGCCATCAGTGAGTGGGGGACAGCGGGCAATCAGCCCCAGCATTTT.

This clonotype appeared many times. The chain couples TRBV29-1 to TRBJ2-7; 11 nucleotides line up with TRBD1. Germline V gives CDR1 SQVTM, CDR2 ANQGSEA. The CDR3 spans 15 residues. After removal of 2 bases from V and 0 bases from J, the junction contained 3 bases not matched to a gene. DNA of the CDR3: TGCAGCGTTGAATCCGGGACAGGGGGCTCCTACGAGCAGTACTTC. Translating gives CSVESGTGGSYEQYF.

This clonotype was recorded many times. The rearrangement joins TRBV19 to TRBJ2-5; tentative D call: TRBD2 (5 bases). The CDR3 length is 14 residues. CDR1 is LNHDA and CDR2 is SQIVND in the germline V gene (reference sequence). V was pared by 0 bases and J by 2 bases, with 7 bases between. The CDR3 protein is CASSIDPGQETQYF. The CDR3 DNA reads TGTGCCAGTAGTATAGACCCGGGGCAAGAGACCCAGTACTTC.